These T cell receptor beta chains were read from a single sample in a study of T cells in Graves' hyperthyroidism and ophthalmopathy. MiXCR, applied by TCRdb to the multiplex PCR reads, yields one record per CDR3 protein. Of about 590,000 distinct CDR3 sequences detected, 15% to 18% appear once; the ten largest clones hold less than 9.5%. Sequences were obtained from blood. The receptors come from a woman aged 25 to 39 with Graves' hyperthyroidism. The CDR3 runs from the conserved cysteine through the conserved F or W. A D gene is named only where the DNA matches it firmly. Only part of the rows carry a size: once, few, many, or a class if the clone is expanded.

D,V,J,size,DNA,CDR3
-,TRBV27,TRBJ1-2,-,TGTGCCAGCAGTTTTGGTTTCCGCCGTGGTGGTGGCTACACCTTC,CASSFGFRRGGGYTF
-,TRBV24-1,TRBJ2-5,-,TGTGCCACCAGCACACCCCTGGGCGGGATGGAGACCCAGTACTTC,CATSTPLGGMETQYF
-,TRBV6-1,TRBJ2-7,few,TGTGCCAGCAGCCGTGGGGCGGGAAACTACGAGCAGTACTTC,CASSRGAGNYEQYF
-,TRBV6-1,TRBJ2-3,many,TGTGCCAGCAGTTATCCCTCGGCGCGCCAGGGGAGTTCGTATACGCAGTATTTT,CASSYPSARQGSSYTQYF
-,TRBV27,TRBJ2-1,-,TGTGCCAGCAGTTTATTCGATCGCCAAAGAGCTTGGTTCTTC,CASSLFDRQRAWFF
-,TRBV12-3/TRBV12-4,TRBJ1-6,many,TGTGCCAGCAGCTGGCAAAAAAATTCACCCCTCCACTTT,CASSWQKNSPLHF
TRBD2,TRBV3-1,TRBJ2-5,many,TGTGCCAGCAGCCAACCTCGGGCTAGCGGGAGTGGTGAGACCCAGTACTTC,CASSQPRASGSGETQYF
TRBD2,TRBV6-1,TRBJ2-7,once,TGTGCCAGCAGTGTGCTAGCGGGAGGACCACCCTACGAGCAGTACTTC,CASSVLAGGPPYEQYF
-,TRBV6-1,TRBJ2-2,few,TGTGCCAGCAGCAAACAGGATCCCCTCACCGGGGAGCTGTTTTTT,CASSKQDPLTGELFF
-,TRBV12-3/TRBV12-4,TRBJ2-2,many,TGTGCCAGCACGACATCCCCCGTCACCGGGGAGCTGTTTTTT,CASTTSPVTGELFF
-,TRBV12-3/TRBV12-4,TRBJ2-5,many,TGTGCCAGCAGTTTAGCGTTGGGAGGCGGGACCCAGTACTTC,CASSLALGGGTQYF
TRBD1,TRBV20-1,TRBJ2-3,many,TGCAGTGCTATAAACAGGGGGCGGTTCTCAGATACGCAGTATTTT,CSAINRGRFSDTQYF
-,TRBV7-9,TRBJ1-5,-,TGTGCCAGCAGCCCGCCCCAGCAGGGGCGGGCTTGTCAGCCCCAGCATTTT,CASSPPQQGRACQPQHF
-,TRBV6-1,TRBJ1-1,few,TGTGCCAGCAGTCAGGCTGCAGTTGAAGCTTTCTTT,CASSQAAVEAFF
-,TRBV27,TRBJ2-6,many,TGTGCCAGCAGTTTTGTGGGGGCTCGGGGGCTCTCTGGGGCCAACGTCCTGACTTTC,CASSFVGARGLSGANVLTF
TRBD1,TRBV19,TRBJ2-1,-,TGTGCCAGTAGTATAGAGCAGGGGGTCCACAATGAGCAGTTCTTC,CASSIEQGVHNEQFF
-,TRBV7-9,TRBJ1-3,-,TGTGCCAGCAGCGCACACAGGGCACCCAAGACAGGAAACACCATATATTTT,CASSAHRAPKTGNTIYF
TRBD1,TRBV7-2,TRBJ2-7,many,TGTGCCAGCAGCAAATCCGGGACAGGGACAACTATAGCCTACGAGCAGTACTTC,CASSKSGTGTTIAYEQYF
-,TRBV7-2,TRBJ2-7,many,TGTGCCAGCAGCTTAGCGGGACCCTCCTACGAGCAGTACTTC,CASSLAGPSYEQYF
TRBD2,TRBV20-1,TRBJ2-1,-,TGCAGTGCTAGAGCCGAACTAGCGGGAGGCAATGAGCAGTTCTTC,CSARAELAGGNEQFF
TRBD1,TRBV3-1,TRBJ2-5,-,TGTGCCATCAGCCTGACAGGGCAAGAGGCCCAGTACTTC,CAISLTGQEAQYF
TRBD2,TRBV10-1,TRBJ2-3,many,TGCGCCAGCAAAGGGACTAGCGCAGATACGCAGTATTTT,CASKGTSADTQYF
TRBD1,TRBV11-1,TRBJ1-1,many,TGTGCCAGCAGTCTTTCTTACAGGGGTTCCTCAATGAACACTGAAGCTTTCTTT,CASSLSYRGSSMNTEAFF
-,TRBV24-1,TRBJ2-7,-,TGTGCCACCAGTGAGGGGCCGAGCAGCGAGCAGTACTTC,CATSEGPSSEQYF
-,TRBV4-1,TRBJ2-5,few,TGCGCCAGCAGCCCTGATCGGGGACGTATAGGAGAGACCCAGTACTTC,CASSPDRGRIGETQYF
-,TRBV28,TRBJ1-2,many,TGTGCCAGCAGTGGAGCGACAGCTAACTATGGCTACACCTTC,CASSGATANYGYTF
TRBD1,TRBV19,TRBJ1-5,-,TGTGCCAGTAGTATAGATCGGTGGGAGGCAGGGGGTTTCGGCAATCAGCCCCAGCATTTT,CASSIDRWEAGGFGNQPQHF
-,TRBV3-1,TRBJ2-2,-,TGTGCCAGCAGCCAAGAATACAGGGAAAACACCGGGGAGCTGTTTTTT,CASSQEYRENTGELFF
-,TRBV19,TRBJ2-1,many,TGTGCCAGTAGTAACCCGGGACACGACAATGAGCAGTTCTTC,CASSNPGHDNEQFF
TRBD2,TRBV20-1,TRBJ2-1,many,TGCAGTGCGACTAGCGGGAGGGCTGCCTACAATGAGCAGTTCTTC,CSATSGRAAYNEQFF
TRBD2,TRBV6-1,TRBJ2-3,-,TGTGCCAGCAATTCAATAGCGGGAGGGGCCACAGATACGCAGTATTTT,CASNSIAGGATDTQYF